One T cell receptor (beta chain) is described in this entry. The antigen this receptor binds is unknown. It has no much larger one-base neighbor in the sample; base qualities were not kept. The immunoSEQ Assay, a bias-controlled multiplex PCR, was used to amplify TCRbeta CDR3 regions from genomic DNA. Turning to the authors' computational methods: Nucleated cell counts per sample were estimated from amplification of reference gene primers within the assay. Sequence reads were collapsed and filtered to measure the absolute abundance of every unique TCRbeta CDR3 rearrangement. For each sample, productive Simpson clonality was calculated as the square root of Simpson's diversity index across productive rearrangements. TCRdb carries this immuneACCESS record with in-frame sequences only. Its versions omit some clonotypes, under half of them owing to an unresolved V gene in the studies checked, with the rest unexplained. The V and J calls and clone size were taken over from that table, and D and trimming were inferred from the DNA. The sample table lists 130,000 or so clones, 87% of them with a count of one. In total, the top ten clones hold about 2% of the sample.

This entry belongs to a study of blood T cell repertoires in COVID-19 (dated by TCRdb to the early 2020s). For the study in its entirety: Samples covering the acute and convalescent phases of COVID-19 were provided by collaborators in the United States, Italy and Spain. The material from the prospective study consisted of cDNA or gDNA derived from T cells, B-cell-depleted T cells, or PBMCs. The dataset comprised deeply sampled blood TCRbeta repertoires from subjects exposed to, actively infected with, or recovered from COVID-19. The repertoires were released in a freely available public database meant as a resource for research on the immune response to SARS-CoV-2. Samples came from the ongoing ImmuneRACE study (first 160 participants) plus 1,254 subjects from 6 global collaborators. Nearly every sample came with metadata listing a de-identified subject ID, COVID-19 status, age in years and sex. Where available, HLA class I and class II types were taken from metadata supplied by the sample provider and were not determined by assay-based typing. Broad study findings and their caveats: The quantity of clinical and demographic metadata differed by source and by participant and was supplied without curation.

Whole blood was collected in K2EDTA tubes by collaborating institutions according to the institutions' own protocols. For TCRbeta analysis, collaborators shipped samples in one of three forms: frozen whole blood, isolated PBMCs, or DNA extracted from either of those sample types. From the germline V gene (reference sequence), CDR1 is MNHEY and CDR2 is SMNVEV. Relative to germline, V is missing 6 bases and J is missing 3 bases, with 4 bases of the junction outside any gene match. The CDR3 goes from the cysteine to the phenylalanine over 13 residues. Only CDR3 DNA remains: 39 bases, in frame from the first base.

Sequenced: peripheral blood. The chain uses TRBV27 and TRBJ1-1, with 7 bases matching TRBD1. This sequence was found in a woman in her forties or fifties with acute or convalescent COVID-19. This receptor carries the CDR3 CASSQTGDTEAFF. In nucleotide form, the sequence is TGTGCCAGCAGCCAAACAGGGGACACTGAAGCTTTCTTT.